Included here is one TCR beta chain sequence, with context. Its target is not known. The record originates from a study of cytomegalovirus exposure and HLA in healthy donors. The CDR3 totals 16 residues. CDR1 and CDR2 from the germline V gene are SGHNT and YYREEE (reference sequence). Trimming took 2 bases from V and 4 from J; bases not matched to a gene: 8. Primers: 60 Vbeta forward and 13 Jbeta reverse. Profiled with immunoSEQ multiplex PCR; TCRdb holds only in-frame clones, not every one. The sample holds about 150,000 clones, 82% seen once. Overall study results and limits: Trimming of TCR beta V- and J-genes showed a link, identified in a later analysis, to a missense DCLRE1C variant.

This receptor was identified in a male donor in good health and CMV-seronegative. The sample comprised PBMCs. The genes are TRBV5-4 and TRBJ2-3; 9 bases are a match to TRBD2. Here the CDR3 DNA reads TGTGCCAGCAGCTTTTATGGCGGGGGGGCATCAGATACGCAGTATTTT. Protein product: CASSFYGGGASDTQYF. The whole variable domain, remainder taken from reference TRBV5-4 and TRBJ2-3, is ETGVTQSPTHLIKTRGQQVTLRCSSQSGHNTVSWYQQALGQGPQFIFQYYREEENGRGNFPPRFSGLQFPNYSSELNVNALELDDSALYLCASSFYGGGASDTQYFGPGTRLTVL.